This TCR beta chain came from a study of blood T cell repertoires in COVID-19. Study at large: Italy, Spain and the United States were the sources of the convalescent and acute COVID-19 samples. The analysed material was cDNA or gDNA that came from T cells, B-cell-depleted T cells, or PBMCs.

In the authors' workflow: Counts of nucleated cells, estimated from reference gene primer amplification, were obtained. TCRdb's copy holds only in-frame clones and misses some; the assay was immunoSEQ multiplex PCR. V, J and clone size were drawn from that table, and D and trimming were deduced from the DNA. The sample has over 150,000 clones; more than 70% are singletons. The ends were cut back, 1 base at V and 5 bases at J, with 8 bases in the middle. Germline CDR1 reads GTSNPN; CDR2 reads SVGIG (reference sequence). The length of the CDR3 is 12 residues. The sequence came from a woman of 80 years or more with active or convalescent COVID-19. Sequenced input: peripheral blood. This rearrangement joins TRBV30 to TRBJ1-1; D is perhaps TRBD1 (5 bases). The CDR3 sequence: CAWSEGRTEAFF. CDR3 nucleotides: TGTGCCTGGAGTGAGGGGAGGACTGAAGCTTTCTTT.